These 29 T cell receptor beta chains share one sample of origin, sequenced in a study of blood T cell repertoires in COVID-19. Assay used: immunoSEQ multiplex PCR; TCRdb lists only in-frame clones, some missing. The sample carries 180,000 or so clones, roughly 80% recorded once. Sample: peripheral blood. The source of these receptors is a woman in her 40s with COVID-19, enrolled during active disease.

V and J are TRBV4-1 and TRBJ1-1; perhaps TRBD1 as D (5 bases). Trimming took 2 bases from V and 1 from J, leaving 11 bases between them. The CDR3 covers 15 residues. Germline loops: CDR1 MGHRA, CDR2 YSYEKL. The CDR3 DNA follows: TGCGCCAGCAGCCAACGTCGGGGGACGAACACTGAAGCTTTCTTT. This translates into CASSQRRGTNTEAFF.

The rearrangement links TRBV30 to TRBJ2-7; perhaps TRBD2 as D (7 bases). Trimming took off 2 bases at V and 3 bases at J, with 8 bases between the two ends. Germline V gives CDR1 GTSNPN, CDR2 SVGIG (reference sequence). The CDR3 runs to 12 residues. The CDR3 is CAWSRGGYEQYV. CDR3 in DNA: TGTGCCTGGAGTAGGGGGGGCTACGAGCAGTACGTC.

The CDR3 nucleotides read TGTGCCAGCAGCTTAGGGGGACAACGCAATCAGCCCCAGCATTTT. It specifies CASSLGGQRNQPQHF. The rearrangement links TRBV13 to TRBJ1-5; perhaps TRBD1 as D (6 bases). In germline, CDR1 is PRHDT, CDR2 FYEKMQ (reference sequence). The CDR3 length is 15 residues. Deletions cut 0 bases from V and 2 bases from J, with 8 bases between. The complete variable domain, with remaining parts taken from reference TRBV13 and TRBJ1-5, reads AAGVIQSPRHLIKEKRETATLKCYPIPRHDTVYWYQQGPGQDPQFLISFYEKMQSDKGSIPDRFSAQQFSDYHSELNMSSLELGDSALYFCASSLGGQRNQPQHFGDGTRLSIL.

This chain links TRBV6-5 with TRBJ1-2; tentative D call: TRBD1 (6 bases). Germline CDR1 MNHEY, CDR2 SVGAGI. The CDR3 runs to 15 residues. Between the trimmed V and J ends, which lost 6 bases and 0 bases, there was a span of 14 bases. The CDR3 nucleotides are TGTGCCAGCAGAGCCTGGGACATCTCTAACTATGGCTACACCTTC. This gives the protein CASRAWDISNYGYTF.

The V call is TRBV6-4, the J call TRBJ1-6, with D unclear. Germline V gene lookup returns CDR1 MRHNA and CDR2 SNTAGT. Trimming removed 2 bases at V and 7 bases at J, with 9 bases between. The CDR3 covers 14 residues. The CDR3 reads CASSDGRENSPLHF. The CDR3 DNA sequence: TGTGCCAGCAGTGACGGACGGGAAAATTCACCCCTCCACTTT.

The rearrangement links TRBV2 to TRBJ1-1; D ambiguous. Germline V gene data show CDR1 as SNHLY and CDR2 as FYNNEI. The CDR3 is 13 residues long. V gave up 4 bases and J gave up 4 bases, with 10 bases separating them. The chain's CDR3 is CASSAHASTEAFF. The CDR3 coding sequence is TGTGCCAGCAGTGCTCACGCGAGCACTGAAGCTTTCTTT.

The chain has TRBV24-1 and TRBJ2-3; 7 bases align to TRBD2. CDR3 length: 16 residues. Germline loops: CDR1 KGHDR, CDR2 SFDVKD. Trimming at V came to 7 bases and at J to 6 bases, leaving 15 bases not matched to a gene. The CDR3 reads CATSPGEAGWWDTQYF. CDR3 DNA sequence: TGTGCCACCAGCCCCGGGGAAGCGGGGTGGTGGGATACGCAGTATTTT.

The chain carries TRBV6-2 or TRBV6-3 and TRBJ2-2, with TRBD2 as a possible D gene (6 bases). The CDR3 has 15 residues. The germline V gene encodes CDR1 MNHEY and CDR2 SVGEGT. Trimming removed 5 bases from V and 4 bases from J, with 14 bases in between. CDR3 sequence (DNA): TGTGCCAGCAGTCAACCGGGACTTATCACCGGGGAGCTGTTTTTT. Encoded protein: CASSQPGLITGELFF.

The chain links TRBV11-3 to TRBJ2-5, with a tentative D call TRBD1 (6 bases). The V end lost 2 bases, the J end lost 3 bases, and 10 bases lay between the germline ends. The CDR3 has 14 amino acids. Germline V gives CDR1 SGHNT, CDR2 YENEEA. The CDR3 DNA sequence: TGTGCCAGCAGCTTACGAGGGGGAGAAGAGACCCAGTACTTC. Amino acids: CASSLRGGEETQYF.

The chain uses TRBV19 and TRBJ2-3; D is undetermined. Trimming removed 3 bases at V and 5 bases at J, with 12 bases between. Germline CDR1 reads LNHDA; CDR2 reads SQIVND (reference sequence). This CDR3 contains 14 residues. The CDR3 bases are TGTGCCAGTAGTATCCGGGTAGTAGGAGATACGCAGTATTTT. It is translated as CASSIRVVGDTQYF.

V gene TRBV4-2 combines with J gene TRBJ2-5; D is ambiguous. This CDR3 is built from 14 residues. The germline V gene encodes CDR1 LGHNA and CDR2 YNFKEQ. The V and J ends lost 0 bases and 4 bases respectively, with 9 bases between them. The CDR3: CASSQDRVSETQYF. The DNA for the CDR3 is TGTGCCAGCAGCCAAGATCGGGTTTCAGAGACCCAGTACTTC.

The J gene is TRBJ1-3, the V gene TRBV2, with D possibly being TRBD1 (6 bases). The V gene lost 7 bases and the J gene lost 4 bases, with 11 bases spanning the gap. The CDR3 extends over 13 amino acids. CDR1 SNHLY and CDR2 FYNNEI come from the germline V gene. The CDR3 loop is CASKQGSGNTIYF. The CDR3 DNA sequence: TGTGCCAGCAAACAGGGCAGCGGAAACACCATATATTTT.

This clone is a singleton in its sample. J is TRBJ2-1 and V is TRBV27; TRBD2 agrees at 8 bases. The CDR3 spans 18 residues. CDR1 MNHEY and CDR2 SMNVEV come from the germline V gene (reference sequence). After removal of 7 bases from V and 6 bases from J, the junction contained 20 bases not matched to a gene. CDR3 protein: CASNSRPGGAGVGNEQFF. The CDR3 DNA is TGTGCCAGCAACTCCCGCCCGGGGGGAGCGGGAGTGGGCAATGAGCAGTTCTTC.

The gene calls are TRBV27 and TRBJ2-1; 8 bases are a match to TRBD2. This CDR3 is 14 amino acids long. The germline CDR1 and CDR2 sequences are MNHEY and SMNVEV (reference sequence). The ends lost 8 bases at V and 4 bases at J; junction bases unmatched: 7. This CDR3 reads CASRTGGQYNEQFF. As DNA, the CDR3 is TGTGCCAGCCGGACGGGGGGGCAATACAATGAGCAGTTCTTC.

The CDR3 nucleotides read TGTGCCAGCAGTTTTCCCGACTATGGCTACACCTTC. Its translation is CASSFPDYGYTF. J is TRBJ1-2 and V is TRBV28, with D hard to call. CDR3 size: 12 residues. Trimming shortened V by 3 bases and J by 3 bases, and 5 bases separated the two germline ends. Germline loops: CDR1 MDHEN, CDR2 SYDVKM.

The chain couples TRBV19 to TRBJ2-1; 10 bases map to TRBD1. The CDR3 contains 19 residues. Germline V lookup: CDR1 LNHDA, CDR2 SQIVND (reference sequence). V shed 5 bases, J shed 9 bases, and the junction held 22 bases outside the gene matches. CDR3 loop: CASSYTLNAGTGVFGEQFF. In DNA, the CDR3 is TGTGCCAGTAGTTACACACTCAACGCCGGGACAGGGGTATTCGGTGAGCAGTTCTTC.

J is TRBJ2-1 and V is TRBV4-1, with D hard to call. The germline CDR1 and CDR2 sequences are MGHRA and YSYEKL. The CDR3 spans 17 residues. Between the trimmed V and J ends, which lost 1 base and 0 bases, there was a span of 13 bases. The CDR3 region is CASSQAARRSSYNEQFF. CDR3 nucleotide sequence: TGCGCCAGCAGCCAAGCCGCGCGGCGAAGCTCCTACAATGAGCAGTTCTTC.

This chain joins TRBV11-2 and TRBJ2-2; D is uncertain. V was trimmed by 5 bases and J by 6 bases, leaving 13 bases between them. CDR3 length: 14 amino acids. Germline values: CDR1 SGHAT, CDR2 FQNNGV. CDR3 region: CASSRSMSSGELFF. The DNA for the CDR3 is TGTGCCAGCAGCCGTTCGATGAGCTCCGGGGAGCTGTTTTTT.

This chain uses TRBV28 with TRBJ2-2; a possible D gene is TRBD2 (6 bases). V lost 6 bases and J 4 bases, leaving 9 bases between the germline ends. This CDR3 region has 13 residues. From germline, CDR1 is MDHEN and CDR2 SYDVKM. The CDR3 region is CASSRLVTGELFF. The CDR3, as DNA: TGTGCCAGCAGCCGACTAGTCACCGGGGAGCTGTTTTTT.

In this sample, this clone turned up once. V gene TRBV9 combines with J gene TRBJ2-5; TRBD1 agrees at 7 bases. Per the germline V gene, CDR1 is SGDLS and CDR2 is YYNGEE. Trimming at V came to 0 bases and at J to 1 base, leaving 6 bases not matched to a gene. The CDR3 is 16 residues long. CDR3 nucleotides: TGTGCCAGCAGCGTAGGGACAGGATGGGGCCAAGAGACCCAGTACTTC. Its translation is CASSVGTGWGQETQYF.

The chain links TRBV29-1 to TRBJ2-7; 9 bases match TRBD1. CDR3 length equals 11 residues. Germline V gene sequence: CDR1 SQVTM, CDR2 ANQGSEA. Germline trimming cut 7 bases from V and 5 bases from J; bases unmatched to any gene: 3. The CDR3 loop is CSGRTGDEQYF. The CDR3 DNA follows: TGCAGCGGCCGGACAGGGGACGAGCAGTACTTC.

The chain uses TRBV28 and TRBJ2-3; TRBD1 is a possible D gene (6 bases). V lost 8 bases and J 6 bases, leaving 21 bases between the germline ends. The CDR3 has 15 residues. Germline assignment: CDR1 MDHEN and CDR2 SYDVKM. Here the CDR3 reads CASSPLAERGDTQYF. In nucleotides, the CDR3 is TGTGCCAGCTCTCCTTTAGCCGAAAGGGGGGATACGCAGTATTTT.

This clone was counted a single time. The rearrangement uses TRBV12-5 and TRBJ1-5; 7 positions match TRBD1. CDR3 length equals 21 residues. Germline CDR1 is LGHNT and CDR2 is FRNRAP. V was pared by 5 bases and J by 2 bases, with 24 bases of the junction left unmatched. The CDR3 sequence is CASGRTRDSLEGKGGNQPQHF. Here the CDR3 DNA reads TGTGCTAGTGGTAGAACCCGGGACAGCCTAGAAGGAAAGGGGGGCAATCAGCCCCAGCATTTT. Together with reference TRBV12-5 and TRBJ1-5, the CDR3 gives the full variable domain: DARVTQTPRHKVTEMGQEVTMRCQPILGHNTVFWYRQTMMQGLELLAYFRNRAPLDDSGMPKDRFSAEMPDATLATLKIQPSEPRDSAVYFCASGRTRDSLEGKGGNQPQHFGDGTRLSIL.

This chain joins TRBV12-2 and TRBJ2-3; the table's D gene call, TRBD2, was not cross checked with the DNA. TRBV12-2 is described as a pseudogene. CDR3 length: 18 residues. CDR3 loop: CASRLNPRAGASEDTQYF. In DNA form, the CDR3 reads TGTGCAAGTCGCTTAAACCCGCGGGCGGGGGCGTCGGAAGATACGCAGTATTTT.

This clone occurred a few times. The CDR3 DNA is TGTGCCAGCAGTGGGGGGGGGAGCTGGACGAACACTGAAGCTTTCTTT. This gives the protein CASSGGGSWTNTEAFF. The J gene is TRBJ1-1, the V gene TRBV2, with D possibly TRBD1 on 5 matching bases. This CDR3 is built from 16 residues. Trimming left V 4 bases short and J 1 base short, with 16 bases between. Germline CDR1 and CDR2: SNHLY and FYNNEI.

Only a few counts were recorded for this clone. The rearrangement joins TRBV5-4 to TRBJ2-2; 10 bases agree with TRBD2. After removal of 4 bases from V and 1 base from J, the junction contained 7 bases not matched to a gene. Germline values: CDR1 SGHNT, CDR2 YYREEE (reference sequence). The CDR3 totals 17 residues. The CDR3: CASSTDIAGGNTGELFF. The CDR3 region has the DNA TGTGCCAGCAGCACGGATATAGCGGGGGGGAACACCGGGGAGCTGTTTTTT.

This clone was seen a single time. The chain employs TRBV27 and TRBJ2-7, with TRBD1 identical over 11 bases. Germline V CDR1 and CDR2: MNHEY, SMNVEV (reference sequence). This CDR3 has 16 residues. Trimming at V came to 5 bases and at J to 3 bases, leaving 9 bases not matched to a gene. CDR3 in DNA: TGTGCCAGCAGTCGAAATCCCGGGACAGGGGGCTACGAGCAGTACTTC. Its translation is CASSRNPGTGGYEQYF.

This clone came up once. The V and J genes are TRBV28 and TRBJ2-7; TRBD2 matches 9 bases. Trimming cost V 0 bases and J 3 bases; bases outside gene matches: 12. The CDR3 consists of 18 residues. Germline lookup yields CDR1 MDHEN and CDR2 SYDVKM. The CDR3 DNA follows: TGTGCCAGCAGTTTATGGGTTATGGGCTTGACTAGCGGCTACGAGCAGTACTTC. It is translated as CASSLWVMGLTSGYEQYF.

V and J are TRBV5-6 and TRBJ2-2; D is unclear. Per the germline V gene, CDR1 is SGHDT and CDR2 is YYEEEE. V shed 4 bases and J shed 1 base, with 11 bases lying between them. This CDR3 comprises 15 residues. CDR3 region: CASSPNNENTGELFF. CDR3 in DNA: TGTGCCAGCAGCCCGAACAACGAGAACACCGGGGAGCTGTTTTTT.